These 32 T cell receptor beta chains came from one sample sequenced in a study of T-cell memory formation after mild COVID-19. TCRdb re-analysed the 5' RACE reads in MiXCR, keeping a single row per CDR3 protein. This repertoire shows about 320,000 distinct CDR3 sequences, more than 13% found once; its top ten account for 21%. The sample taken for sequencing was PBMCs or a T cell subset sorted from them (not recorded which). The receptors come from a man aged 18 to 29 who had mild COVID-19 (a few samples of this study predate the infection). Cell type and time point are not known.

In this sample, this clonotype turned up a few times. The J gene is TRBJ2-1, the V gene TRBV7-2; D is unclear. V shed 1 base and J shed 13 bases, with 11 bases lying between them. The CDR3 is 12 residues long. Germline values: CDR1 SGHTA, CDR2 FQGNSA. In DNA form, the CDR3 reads TGTGCCAGCAGCTTAGGGGCCGCCCCCCAGTTCTTC. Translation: CASSLGAAPQFF.

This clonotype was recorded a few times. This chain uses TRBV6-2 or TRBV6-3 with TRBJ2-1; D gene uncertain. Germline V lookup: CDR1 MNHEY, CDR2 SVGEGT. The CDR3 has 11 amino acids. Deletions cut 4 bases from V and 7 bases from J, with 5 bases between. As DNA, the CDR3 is TGTGCCAGCAGTTGGTTTAATGAGCAGTTCTTC. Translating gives CASSWFNEQFF.

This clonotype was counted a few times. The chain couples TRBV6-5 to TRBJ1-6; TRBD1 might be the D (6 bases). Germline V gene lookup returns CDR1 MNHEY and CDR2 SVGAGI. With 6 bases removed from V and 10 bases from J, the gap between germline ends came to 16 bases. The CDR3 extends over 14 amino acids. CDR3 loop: CASSQPRGDSPLHF. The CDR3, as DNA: TGTGCCAGCAGCCAACCCAGGGGAGACTCACCCCTCCACTTT.

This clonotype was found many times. CDR3 DNA sequence: TGTGCCAGCAGCCCAACAGGGACCTGGGATACGCAGTATTTT. Translating it yields CASSPTGTWDTQYF. V is TRBV12-3 or TRBV12-4 and J is TRBJ2-3; a weak D match, TRBD1 (6 bases). Trimming removed 6 bases at V and 6 bases at J, with 16 bases between. This CDR3 contains 14 residues.

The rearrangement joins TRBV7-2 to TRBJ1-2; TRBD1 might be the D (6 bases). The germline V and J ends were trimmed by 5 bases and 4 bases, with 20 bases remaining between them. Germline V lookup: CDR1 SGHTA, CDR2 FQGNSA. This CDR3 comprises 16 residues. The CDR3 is CASSPRGPTSSYGYTF. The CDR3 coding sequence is TGTGCCAGCAGCCCGCGGGGGCCAACAAGTTCCTATGGCTACACCTTC.

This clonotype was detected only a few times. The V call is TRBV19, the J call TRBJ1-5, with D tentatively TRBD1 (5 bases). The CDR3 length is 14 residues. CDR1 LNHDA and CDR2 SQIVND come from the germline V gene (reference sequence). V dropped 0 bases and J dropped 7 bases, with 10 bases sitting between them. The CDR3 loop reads CASSIEGVRQPQHF. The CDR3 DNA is TGTGCCAGTAGTATAGAGGGGGTCCGGCAGCCCCAGCATTTT.

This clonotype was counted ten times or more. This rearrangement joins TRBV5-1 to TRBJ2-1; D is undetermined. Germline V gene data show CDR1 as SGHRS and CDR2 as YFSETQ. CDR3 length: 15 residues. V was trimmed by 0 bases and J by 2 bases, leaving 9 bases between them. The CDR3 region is CASSLASWAYNEQFF. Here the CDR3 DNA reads TGCGCCAGCAGCTTGGCTTCTTGGGCCTACAATGAGCAGTTCTTC.

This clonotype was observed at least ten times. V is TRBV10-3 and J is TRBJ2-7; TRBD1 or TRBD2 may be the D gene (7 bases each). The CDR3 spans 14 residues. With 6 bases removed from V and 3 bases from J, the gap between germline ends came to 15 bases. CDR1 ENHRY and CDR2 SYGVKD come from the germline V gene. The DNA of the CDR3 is TGTGCCATCAGGAGGGAGGGGGCGATCTACGAGCAGTACGTC. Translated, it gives CAIRREGAIYEQYV.

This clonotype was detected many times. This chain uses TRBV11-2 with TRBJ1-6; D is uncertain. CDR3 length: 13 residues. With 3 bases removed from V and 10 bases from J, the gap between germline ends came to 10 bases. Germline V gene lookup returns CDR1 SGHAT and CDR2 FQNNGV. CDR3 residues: CASSFQGSSPLHF. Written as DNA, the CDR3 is TGTGCCAGCAGCTTTCAAGGGTCCTCACCCCTCCACTTT.

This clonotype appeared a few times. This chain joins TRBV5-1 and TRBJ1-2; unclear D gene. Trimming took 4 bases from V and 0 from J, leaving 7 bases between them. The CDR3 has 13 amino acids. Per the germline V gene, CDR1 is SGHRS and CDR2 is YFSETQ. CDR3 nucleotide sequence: TGCGCCAGCAGCAATACTGCTAACTATGGCTACACCTTC. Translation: CASSNTANYGYTF.

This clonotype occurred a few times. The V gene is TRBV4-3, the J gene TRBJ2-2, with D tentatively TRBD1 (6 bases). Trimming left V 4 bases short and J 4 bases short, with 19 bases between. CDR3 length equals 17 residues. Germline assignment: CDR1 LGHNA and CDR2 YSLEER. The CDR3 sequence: CASSLQQGSLPTGELFF. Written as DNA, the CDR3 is TGCGCCAGCAGCCTCCAACAGGGCTCTCTCCCCACCGGGGAGCTGTTTTTT.

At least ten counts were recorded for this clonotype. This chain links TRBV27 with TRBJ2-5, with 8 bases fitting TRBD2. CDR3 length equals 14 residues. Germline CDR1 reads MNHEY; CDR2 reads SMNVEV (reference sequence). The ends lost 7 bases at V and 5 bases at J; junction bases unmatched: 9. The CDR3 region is CASKAAGGWETQYF. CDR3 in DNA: TGTGCCAGCAAGGCTGCGGGGGGCTGGGAGACCCAGTACTTC.

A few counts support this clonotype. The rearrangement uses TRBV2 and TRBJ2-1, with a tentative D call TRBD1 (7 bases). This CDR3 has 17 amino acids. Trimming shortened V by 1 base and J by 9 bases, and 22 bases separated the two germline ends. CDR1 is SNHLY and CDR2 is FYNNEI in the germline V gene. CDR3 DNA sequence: TGTGCCAGCAGTGAAGATTATAGCAGGGGGGCACGTGGTGAGCAGTTCTTC. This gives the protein CASSEDYSRGARGEQFF.

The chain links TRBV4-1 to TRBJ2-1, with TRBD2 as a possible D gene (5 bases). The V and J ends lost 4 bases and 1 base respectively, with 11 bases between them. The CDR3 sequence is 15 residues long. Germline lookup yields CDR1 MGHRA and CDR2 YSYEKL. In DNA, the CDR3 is TGCGCCAGCAGCCTCCAGGAGGTTTCCTACAATGAGCAGTTCTTC. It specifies CASSLQEVSYNEQFF.

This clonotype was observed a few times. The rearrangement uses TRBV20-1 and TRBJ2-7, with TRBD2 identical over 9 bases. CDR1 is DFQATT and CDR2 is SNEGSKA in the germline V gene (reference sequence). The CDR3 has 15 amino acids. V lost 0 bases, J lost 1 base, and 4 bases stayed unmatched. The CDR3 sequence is CSARDPRGGSYEQYF. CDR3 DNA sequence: TGCAGTGCTAGAGATCCGCGGGGGGGGTCCTACGAGCAGTACTTC.

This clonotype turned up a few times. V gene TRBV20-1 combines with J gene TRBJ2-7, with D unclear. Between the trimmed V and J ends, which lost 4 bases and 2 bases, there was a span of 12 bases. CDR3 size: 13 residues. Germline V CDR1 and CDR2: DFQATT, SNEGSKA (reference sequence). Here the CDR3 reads CSAILRRPYEQYF. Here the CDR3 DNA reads TGCAGTGCTATCCTGAGGAGACCCTACGAGCAGTACTTC.

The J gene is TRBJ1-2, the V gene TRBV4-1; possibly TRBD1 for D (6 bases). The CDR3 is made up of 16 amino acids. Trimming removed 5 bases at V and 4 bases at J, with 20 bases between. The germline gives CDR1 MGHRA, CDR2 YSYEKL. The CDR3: CASSDRTPAYPYGYTF. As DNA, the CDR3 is TGCGCCAGCAGCGACAGGACACCTGCCTACCCCTATGGCTACACCTTC.

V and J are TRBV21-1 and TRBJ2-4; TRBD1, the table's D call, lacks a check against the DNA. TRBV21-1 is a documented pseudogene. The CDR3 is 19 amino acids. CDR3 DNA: TGTGCCATCTCAACCTCTAAAGGGGGTGAGGTGACAGCCAAAAACATTCAGTACTTC. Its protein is CAISTSKGGEVTAKNIQYF.

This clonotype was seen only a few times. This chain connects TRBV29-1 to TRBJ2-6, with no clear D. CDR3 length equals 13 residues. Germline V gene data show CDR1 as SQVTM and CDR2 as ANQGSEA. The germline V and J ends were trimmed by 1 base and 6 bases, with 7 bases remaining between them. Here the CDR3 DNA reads TGCAGCGTTGAAGGGTCAAAGGCCAACGTCCTGACTTTC. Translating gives CSVEGSKANVLTF.

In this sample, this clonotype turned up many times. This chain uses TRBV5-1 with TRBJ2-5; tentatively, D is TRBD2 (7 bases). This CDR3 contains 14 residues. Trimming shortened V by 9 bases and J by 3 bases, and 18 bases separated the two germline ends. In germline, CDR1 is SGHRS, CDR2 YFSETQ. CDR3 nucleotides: TGCGCCACCTCCAGGAGGGGGGGGAAAGAGACCCAGTACTTC. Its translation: CATSRRGGKETQYF.

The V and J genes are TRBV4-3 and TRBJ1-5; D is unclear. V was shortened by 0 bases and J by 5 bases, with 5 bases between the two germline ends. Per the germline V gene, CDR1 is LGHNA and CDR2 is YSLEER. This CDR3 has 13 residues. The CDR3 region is CASSQDRYQPQHF. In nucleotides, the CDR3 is TGCGCCAGCAGCCAAGACCGGTATCAGCCCCAGCATTTT.

The CDR3 bases are TGTGCCAGCAGCCCGGCCAGGGAGGACTATGGCTACACCTTC. Translation: CASSPAREDYGYTF. This sequence joins TRBV11-1 and TRBJ1-2; a possible D gene is TRBD1 (5 bases). V dropped 5 bases and J dropped 3 bases, with 13 bases sitting between them. The germline V gene has CDR1 SGHAT and CDR2 FQDESV (reference sequence). The CDR3 sequence is 14 residues long.

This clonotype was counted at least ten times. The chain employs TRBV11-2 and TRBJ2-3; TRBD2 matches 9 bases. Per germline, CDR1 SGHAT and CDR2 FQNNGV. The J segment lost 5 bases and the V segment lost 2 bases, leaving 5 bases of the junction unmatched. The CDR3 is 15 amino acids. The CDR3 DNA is TGTGCCAGCAGCTTAAGGCGGGGGGGCCGAGATACGCAGTATTTT. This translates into CASSLRRGGRDTQYF.

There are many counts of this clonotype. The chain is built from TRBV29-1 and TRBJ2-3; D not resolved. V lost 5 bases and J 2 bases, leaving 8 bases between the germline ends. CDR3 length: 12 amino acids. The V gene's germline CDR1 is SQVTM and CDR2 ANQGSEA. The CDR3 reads CSVRWDTDTQYF. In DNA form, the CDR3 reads TGCAGCGTTAGGTGGGACACAGATACGCAGTATTTT.

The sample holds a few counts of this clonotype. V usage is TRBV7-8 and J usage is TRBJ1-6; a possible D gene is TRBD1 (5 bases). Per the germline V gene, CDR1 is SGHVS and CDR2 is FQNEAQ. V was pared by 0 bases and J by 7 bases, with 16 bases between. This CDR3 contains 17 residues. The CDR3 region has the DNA TGTGCCAGCAGCTTAGCGCTTAATCGACAGCGCAATTCACCCCTCCACTTT. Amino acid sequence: CASSLALNRQRNSPLHF.

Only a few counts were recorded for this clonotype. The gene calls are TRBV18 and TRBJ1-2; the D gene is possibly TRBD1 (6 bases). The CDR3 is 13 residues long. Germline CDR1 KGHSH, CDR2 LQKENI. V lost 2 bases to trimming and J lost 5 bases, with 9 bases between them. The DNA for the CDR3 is TGTGCCAGCTCACCAAGCAGGGGTTATGGCTACACCTTC. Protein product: CASSPSRGYGYTF.

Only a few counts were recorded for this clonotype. The CDR3 sequence is CASSHGRGRHEKLFF. CDR3 DNA: TGTGCCAGCAGTCACGGCAGGGGGAGGCATGAAAAACTGTTTTTT. The rearrangement uses TRBV6-5 and TRBJ1-4; TRBD1 matches 7 bases. Germline-derived CDR1 and CDR2 are MNHEY and SVGAGI. This CDR3 is built from 15 residues. V trimming: 5 bases; J trimming: 6 bases; junction bases outside the gene matches: 9.

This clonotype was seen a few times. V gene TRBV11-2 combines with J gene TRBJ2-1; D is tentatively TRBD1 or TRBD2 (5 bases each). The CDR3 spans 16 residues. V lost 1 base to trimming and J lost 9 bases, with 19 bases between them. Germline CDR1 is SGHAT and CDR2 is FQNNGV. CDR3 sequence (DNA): TGTGCCAGCAGCTTAGGTACCGGGACGGCCTCGGTTGAGCAGTTCTTC. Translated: CASSLGTGTASVEQFF.

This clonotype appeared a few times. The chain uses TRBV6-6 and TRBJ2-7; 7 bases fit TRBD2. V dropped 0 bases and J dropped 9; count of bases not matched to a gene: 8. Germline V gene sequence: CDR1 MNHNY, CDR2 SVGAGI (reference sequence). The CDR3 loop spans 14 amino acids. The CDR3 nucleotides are TGTGCCAGCAGTTACTCGAATGGGGACTATCGGCAGTACGTC. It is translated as CASSYSNGDYRQYV.

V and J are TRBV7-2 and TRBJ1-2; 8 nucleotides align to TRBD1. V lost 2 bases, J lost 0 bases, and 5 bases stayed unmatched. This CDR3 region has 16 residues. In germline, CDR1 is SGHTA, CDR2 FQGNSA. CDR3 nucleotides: TGTGCCAGCAGCTTATCAGGACAGGGTCCTAACTATGGCTACACCTTC. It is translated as CASSLSGQGPNYGYTF. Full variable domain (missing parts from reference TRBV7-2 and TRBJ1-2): GAGVSQSPSNKVTEKGKDVELRCDPISGHTALYWYRQSLGQGLEFLIYFQGNSAPDKSGLPSDRFSAERTGGSVSTLTIQRTQQEDSAVYLCASSLSGQGPNYGYTFGSGTRLTVV.

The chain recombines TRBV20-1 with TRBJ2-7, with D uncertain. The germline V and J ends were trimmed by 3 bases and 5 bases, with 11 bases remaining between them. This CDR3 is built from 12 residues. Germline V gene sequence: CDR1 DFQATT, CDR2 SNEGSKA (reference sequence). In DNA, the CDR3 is TGCAGTGCTAGCCCCCAGACCCACGAGCAGTACGTC. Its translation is CSASPQTHEQYV.

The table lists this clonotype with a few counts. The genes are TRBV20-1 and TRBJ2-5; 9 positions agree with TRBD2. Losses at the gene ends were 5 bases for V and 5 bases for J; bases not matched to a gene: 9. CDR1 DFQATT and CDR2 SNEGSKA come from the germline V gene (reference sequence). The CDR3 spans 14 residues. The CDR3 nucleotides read TGCAGTGCTGCTGGAGCGGGGGGTAGGGAGACCCAGTACTTC. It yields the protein CSAAGAGGRETQYF.